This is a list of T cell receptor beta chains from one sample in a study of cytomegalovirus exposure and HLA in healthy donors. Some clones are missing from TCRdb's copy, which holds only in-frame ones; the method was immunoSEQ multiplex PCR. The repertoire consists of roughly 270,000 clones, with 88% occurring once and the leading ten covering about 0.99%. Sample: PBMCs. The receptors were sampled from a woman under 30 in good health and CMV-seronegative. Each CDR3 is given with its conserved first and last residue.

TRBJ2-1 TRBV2 CASSGRQGNEQFF
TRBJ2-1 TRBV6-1 CASSLTSGRNEQFF
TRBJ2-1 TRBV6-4 CASSDDGGGNNEQFF
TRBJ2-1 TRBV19 CASSLTGVTYNEQFF
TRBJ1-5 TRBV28 CASSFTRQGLQHF
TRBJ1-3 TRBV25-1 CASSESGGNSGNTIYF
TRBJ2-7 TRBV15 CATSNTDRFDEQYF
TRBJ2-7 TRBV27 CASSLSGTAIRQYF
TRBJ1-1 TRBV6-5 CASTTSGRAGSAFF
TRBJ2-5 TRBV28 CASSFPIAGTQETQYF
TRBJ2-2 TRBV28 CASSLRASGRGLNTGELFF
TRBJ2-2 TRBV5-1 CASRWTPNTGELFF
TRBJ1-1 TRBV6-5 CASSSPDISNTEAFF
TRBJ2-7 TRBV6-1 CASSVSGRGYEQYF
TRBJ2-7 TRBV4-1 CASSPSGRYEQYF
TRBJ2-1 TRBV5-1 CASKYRTGESNEQFF
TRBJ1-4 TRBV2 CASSVEGGGDEKLFF
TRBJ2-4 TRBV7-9 CASSLASRQLAKNIQYF
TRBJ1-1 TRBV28 CASSKTGTGLTEAFF
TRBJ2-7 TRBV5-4 CASSPRPLAGDFEQYF
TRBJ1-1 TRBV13 CASSPATGPGGAFF
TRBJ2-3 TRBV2 CASEKGGSTDTQYF
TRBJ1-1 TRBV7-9 CASSQPGQGGNTEAFF
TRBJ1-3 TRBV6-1 CASKGQWSSGNTIYF
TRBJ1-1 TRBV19 CASSIDLFRSDRRPEAFF
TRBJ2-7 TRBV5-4 CASSLSGSSYEQYF
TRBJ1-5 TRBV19 CASSIRGNQPQHF
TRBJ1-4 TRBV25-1 CASGEGLGEKLFF
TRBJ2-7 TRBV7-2 CASSASGYEQYF
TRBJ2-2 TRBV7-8 CASSRYGTSGSLTGELFF
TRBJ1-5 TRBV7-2 CASSLNPTGYQPQHF
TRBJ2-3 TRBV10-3 CAINPTSTDTQYF
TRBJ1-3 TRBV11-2 CASSLGTGGNTIYF
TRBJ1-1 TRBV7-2 CASSLDRVNTEAFF
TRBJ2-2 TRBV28 CASLRLANTGELFF
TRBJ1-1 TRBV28 CASSPVGRKAFF
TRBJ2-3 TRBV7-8 CASSYLSERSTDTQYF
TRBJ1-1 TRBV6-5 CASSPRAERAFF
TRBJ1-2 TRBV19 CASSPGGNFGSYGYTF
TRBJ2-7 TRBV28 CASSAGGSNYEQYF
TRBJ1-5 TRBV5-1 CASSLTGHQPQHF
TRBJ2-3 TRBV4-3 CASSQGWPRDTQYF
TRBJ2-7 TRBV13 CASSLARTSGRDEQYF
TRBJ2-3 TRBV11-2 CASSPGLAGGPSTDTQYF
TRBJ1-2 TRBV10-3 CAISESDGIGGYTF